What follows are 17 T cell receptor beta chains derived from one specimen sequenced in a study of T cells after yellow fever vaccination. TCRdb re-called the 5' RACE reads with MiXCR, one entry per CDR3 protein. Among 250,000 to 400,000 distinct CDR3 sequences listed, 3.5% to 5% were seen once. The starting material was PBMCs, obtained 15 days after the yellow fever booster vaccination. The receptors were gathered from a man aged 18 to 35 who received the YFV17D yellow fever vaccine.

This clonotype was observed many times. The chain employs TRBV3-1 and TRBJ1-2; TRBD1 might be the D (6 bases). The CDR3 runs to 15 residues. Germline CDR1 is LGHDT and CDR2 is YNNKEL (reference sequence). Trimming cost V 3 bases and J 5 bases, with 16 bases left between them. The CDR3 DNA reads TGTGCCAGCAGCCATTGGACAGTTCCCGGGTATGGCTACACCTTC. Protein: CASSHWTVPGYGYTF.

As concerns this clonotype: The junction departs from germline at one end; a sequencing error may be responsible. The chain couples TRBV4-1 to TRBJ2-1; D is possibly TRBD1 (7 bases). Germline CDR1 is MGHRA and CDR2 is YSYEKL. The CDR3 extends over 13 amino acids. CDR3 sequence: CASSQDAPGQRVF. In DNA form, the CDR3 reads TGCGCCAGCAGCCAAGATGCGCCGGGACAGCGGGTCTTC.

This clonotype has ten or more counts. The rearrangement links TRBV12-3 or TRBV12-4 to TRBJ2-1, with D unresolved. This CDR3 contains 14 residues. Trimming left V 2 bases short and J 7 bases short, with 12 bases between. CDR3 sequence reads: CASSLRVGRNEQFF. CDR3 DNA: TGTGCCAGCAGTTTACGGGTCGGGCGTAATGAGCAGTTCTTC.

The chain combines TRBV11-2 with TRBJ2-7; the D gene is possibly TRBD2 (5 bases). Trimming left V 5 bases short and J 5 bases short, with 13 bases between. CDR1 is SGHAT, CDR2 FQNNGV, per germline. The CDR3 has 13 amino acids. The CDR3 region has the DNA TGTGCCAGCAGCCCCTATATGGGAGACGAGCAGTACGTC. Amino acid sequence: CASSPYMGDEQYV.

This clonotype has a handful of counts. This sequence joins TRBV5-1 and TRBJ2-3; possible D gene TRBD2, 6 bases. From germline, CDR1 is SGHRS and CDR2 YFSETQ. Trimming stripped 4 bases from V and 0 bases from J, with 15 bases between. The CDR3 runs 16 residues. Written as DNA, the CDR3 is TGCGCCAGCAGCACCCTATCCGGGACTAGCACAGATACGCAGTATTTT. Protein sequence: CASSTLSGTSTDTQYF.

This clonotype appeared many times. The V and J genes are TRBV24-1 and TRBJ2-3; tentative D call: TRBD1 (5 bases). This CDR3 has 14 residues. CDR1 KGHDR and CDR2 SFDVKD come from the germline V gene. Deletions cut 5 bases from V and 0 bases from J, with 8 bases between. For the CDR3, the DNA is TGTGCCACCAGTGGGGCAGGGAGCACAGATACGCAGTATTTT. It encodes CATSGAGSTDTQYF.

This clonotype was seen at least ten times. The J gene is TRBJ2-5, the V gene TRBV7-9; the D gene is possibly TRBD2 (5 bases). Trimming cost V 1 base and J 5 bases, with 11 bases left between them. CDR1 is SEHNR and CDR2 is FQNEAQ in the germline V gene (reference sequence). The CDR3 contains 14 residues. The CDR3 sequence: CASSLDSGLETQYF. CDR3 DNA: TGTGCCAGCAGCTTAGATTCGGGGTTGGAGACCCAGTACTTC.

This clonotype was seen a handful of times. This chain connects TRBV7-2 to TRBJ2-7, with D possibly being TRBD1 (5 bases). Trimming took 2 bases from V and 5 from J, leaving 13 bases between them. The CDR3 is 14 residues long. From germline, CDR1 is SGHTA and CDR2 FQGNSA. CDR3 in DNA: TGTGCCAGCAGCTTAACGCCCCCGGACAACGAGCAGTACTTC. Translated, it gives CASSLTPPDNEQYF.

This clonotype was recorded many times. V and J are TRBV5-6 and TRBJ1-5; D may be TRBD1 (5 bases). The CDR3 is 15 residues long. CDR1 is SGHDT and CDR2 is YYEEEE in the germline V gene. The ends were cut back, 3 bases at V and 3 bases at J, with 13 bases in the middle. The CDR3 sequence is CASSSQTVPNQPQHF. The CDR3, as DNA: TGTGCCAGCAGCTCTCAGACAGTACCCAATCAGCCCCAGCATTTT.

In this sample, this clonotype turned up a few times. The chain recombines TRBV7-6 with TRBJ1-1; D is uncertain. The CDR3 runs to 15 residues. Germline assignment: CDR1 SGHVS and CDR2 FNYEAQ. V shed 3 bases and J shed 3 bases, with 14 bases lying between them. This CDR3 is CASSFGPRGDTEAFF. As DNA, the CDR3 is TGTGCCAGCAGCTTTGGACCACGCGGAGACACTGAAGCTTTCTTT.

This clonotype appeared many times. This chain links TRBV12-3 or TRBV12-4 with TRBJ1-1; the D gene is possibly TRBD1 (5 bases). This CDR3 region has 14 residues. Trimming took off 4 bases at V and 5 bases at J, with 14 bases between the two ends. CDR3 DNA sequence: TGTGCCAGCAGTTACTCACTGAGGGGAACTGAAGCTTTCTTT. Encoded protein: CASSYSLRGTEAFF.

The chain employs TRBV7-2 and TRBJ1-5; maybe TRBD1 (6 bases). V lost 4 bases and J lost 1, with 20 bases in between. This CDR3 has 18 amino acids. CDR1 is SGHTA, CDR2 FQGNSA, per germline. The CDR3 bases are TGTGCCAGCAGCTCGCCCATGGGGGGCGGTTTCAGCAATCAGCCCCAGCATTTT. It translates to CASSSPMGGGFSNQPQHF.

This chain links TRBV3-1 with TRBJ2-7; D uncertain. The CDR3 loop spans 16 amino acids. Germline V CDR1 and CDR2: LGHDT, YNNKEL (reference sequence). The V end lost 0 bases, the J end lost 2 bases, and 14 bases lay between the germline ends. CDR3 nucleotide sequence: TGTGCCAGCAGCCAAGATCAGATACCGGGCCCCTACGAGCAGTACTTC. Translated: CASSQDQIPGPYEQYF.

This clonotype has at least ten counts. CDR3 bases: TGTGCCAGCAGCTTGGGACAGCGTAATGAAAAACTGTTTTTT. This gives the protein CASSLGQRNEKLFF. The chain combines TRBV7-2 with TRBJ1-4, with 7 bases fitting TRBD1. V lost 3 bases to trimming and J lost 4 bases; unmatched junction nucleotides: 2. The germline V gene has CDR1 SGHTA and CDR2 FQGNSA. The CDR3 consists of 14 residues.

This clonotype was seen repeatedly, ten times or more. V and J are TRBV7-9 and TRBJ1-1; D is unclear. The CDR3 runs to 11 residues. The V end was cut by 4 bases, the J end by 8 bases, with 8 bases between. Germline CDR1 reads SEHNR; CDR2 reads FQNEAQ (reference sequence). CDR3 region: CASSSTGEAFF. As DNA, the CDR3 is TGTGCCAGCAGCTCAACGGGCGAAGCTTTCTTT.

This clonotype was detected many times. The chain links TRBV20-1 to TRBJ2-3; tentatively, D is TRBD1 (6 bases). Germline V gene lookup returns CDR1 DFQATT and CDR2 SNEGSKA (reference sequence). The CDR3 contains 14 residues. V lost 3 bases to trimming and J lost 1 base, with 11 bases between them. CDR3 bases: TGCAGTGCTAGCAGGGGAATTGGCACAGATACGCAGTATTTT. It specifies CSASRGIGTDTQYF.

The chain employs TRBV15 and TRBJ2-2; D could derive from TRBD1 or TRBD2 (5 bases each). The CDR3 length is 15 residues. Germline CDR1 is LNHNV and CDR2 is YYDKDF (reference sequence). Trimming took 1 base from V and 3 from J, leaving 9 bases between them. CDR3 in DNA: TGTGCCACCAGCAGAGGGGACGGAGACACCGGGGAGCTGTTTTTT. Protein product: CATSRGDGDTGELFF.